Listed below are T cell receptor beta chains from one sample, sequenced in a study of CD8+CD57+ T cells in acquired aplastic anemia. Each CDR3 protein is one row after TCRdb ran MiXCR on the reads. The sample yields some 170,000 distinct CDR3 sequences, roughly 48% seen once. The sample was sorted CD4+, CD8+, or CD8+CD57+ T cells (not recorded which) from PBMCs. Receptor source: a human donor with aplastic anemia. CDR3s leave out the opening cysteine and the closing phenylalanine or tryptophan. Each record gives: V gene, J gene, clone size, D gene, CDR3 protein. D genes are given only for firm matches. Clone sizes are given selectively: once, few, many, or a class where the clone is expanded.

v_gene: TRBV19
j_gene: TRBJ1-1
abundance: .
d_gene: TRBD1
CDR3aa: ASSLHRGMNTEAF

v_gene: TRBV6-4
j_gene: TRBJ1-5
abundance: .
d_gene: .
CDR3aa: ASSNDSVLGPQH

v_gene: TRBV10-3
j_gene: TRBJ1-1
abundance: .
d_gene: TRBD1
CDR3aa: AATKRTGAEAF

v_gene: TRBV9
j_gene: TRBJ2-7
abundance: .
d_gene: .
CDR3aa: ASSVASGGDEQY

v_gene: TRBV12-3/TRBV12-4
j_gene: TRBJ2-7
abundance: .
d_gene: TRBD2
CDR3aa: ASALAGTYEQY

v_gene: TRBV4-2
j_gene: TRBJ2-7
abundance: many
d_gene: TRBD2
CDR3aa: ASTRGGGYEQY

v_gene: TRBV20-1
j_gene: TRBJ2-7
abundance: .
d_gene: TRBD2
CDR3aa: SAQRVLAGGYEQY

v_gene: TRBV2
j_gene: TRBJ2-7
abundance: once
d_gene: .
CDR3aa: ASRETSSYEQY

v_gene: TRBV18
j_gene: TRBJ2-7
abundance: .
d_gene: TRBD1
CDR3aa: ASSLTQGAREQY

v_gene: TRBV7-9
j_gene: TRBJ2-1
abundance: many
d_gene: .
CDR3aa: ASSLVGTYNEQF

v_gene: TRBV10-1
j_gene: TRBJ2-2
abundance: .
d_gene: .
CDR3aa: ASVSSGHYNEQF

v_gene: TRBV9
j_gene: TRBJ2-2
abundance: .
d_gene: .
CDR3aa: ASSREGELF

v_gene: TRBV7-8
j_gene: TRBJ1-4
abundance: many
d_gene: TRBD1
CDR3aa: ASSLAEGTGNEKLF

v_gene: TRBV12-3/TRBV12-4
j_gene: TRBJ1-2
abundance: once
d_gene: TRBD1
CDR3aa: ASSLARTGWTGYT

v_gene: TRBV6-1
j_gene: TRBJ2-7
abundance: many
d_gene: .
CDR3aa: ATEGTGSYEQY

v_gene: TRBV19
j_gene: TRBJ1-2
abundance: many
d_gene: .
CDR3aa: ASSIGGDYGYT

v_gene: TRBV10-3
j_gene: TRBJ2-3
abundance: .
d_gene: .
CDR3aa: AISVGSGRTDTQY

v_gene: TRBV20-1
j_gene: TRBJ2-7
abundance: .
d_gene: .
CDR3aa: SARVEWASTASYEQY

v_gene: TRBV5-1
j_gene: TRBJ2-7
abundance: many
d_gene: TRBD2
CDR3aa: ASSPAGGGIYEQY

v_gene: TRBV6-1
j_gene: TRBJ1-3
abundance: many
d_gene: .
CDR3aa: ASLDRSPGNTIY

v_gene: TRBV7-9
j_gene: TRBJ2-5
abundance: .
d_gene: TRBD1
CDR3aa: ASSLRGQAETQY

v_gene: TRBV19
j_gene: TRBJ2-2
abundance: many
d_gene: .
CDR3aa: ASRDAGAGQHLVNTGELF

v_gene: TRBV2
j_gene: TRBJ1-1
abundance: once
d_gene: .
CDR3aa: ASSDGWGLDEAF

v_gene: TRBV20-1
j_gene: TRBJ2-1
abundance: .
d_gene: TRBD2
CDR3aa: SAKRTSGGFRDEQF

v_gene: TRBV29-1
j_gene: TRBJ2-7
abundance: .
d_gene: .
CDR3aa: SVVTGNEQY

v_gene: TRBV29-1
j_gene: TRBJ1-4
abundance: many
d_gene: .
CDR3aa: SVGPQSGEKLF

v_gene: TRBV19
j_gene: TRBJ2-7
abundance: many
d_gene: .
CDR3aa: ASSRVRGPPYEQY

v_gene: TRBV25-1
j_gene: TRBJ1-1
abundance: once
d_gene: .
CDR3aa: ASSEYTGGIGNTEAF

v_gene: TRBV20-1
j_gene: TRBJ2-1
abundance: many
d_gene: .
CDR3aa: SAPLTAGDFRSYNEQF

v_gene: TRBV5-1
j_gene: TRBJ1-4
abundance: many
d_gene: .
CDR3aa: ASSSIQGSNEKLF

v_gene: TRBV24-1
j_gene: TRBJ2-1
abundance: .
d_gene: .
CDR3aa: ATSDSSRVHEQF

v_gene: TRBV5-1
j_gene: TRBJ2-3
abundance: many
d_gene: .
CDR3aa: ATRDQSDTQY

v_gene: TRBV19
j_gene: TRBJ2-5
abundance: many
d_gene: TRBD1
CDR3aa: ASSIVFGQGAQETQY

v_gene: TRBV7-9
j_gene: TRBJ2-1
abundance: many
d_gene: .
CDR3aa: ASSHGHYNEQF

v_gene: TRBV2
j_gene: TRBJ2-1
abundance: many
d_gene: TRBD2
CDR3aa: ASSLLAGGGDEQF

v_gene: TRBV19
j_gene: TRBJ2-1
abundance: many
d_gene: TRBD2
CDR3aa: ASTDGGAGYNEQF

v_gene: TRBV7-3
j_gene: TRBJ2-1
abundance: .
d_gene: TRBD1
CDR3aa: ASSLEVTGGNEQF

v_gene: TRBV20-1
j_gene: TRBJ2-5
abundance: many
d_gene: .
CDR3aa: SQPQGQETQY

v_gene: TRBV7-8
j_gene: TRBJ1-5
abundance: many
d_gene: .
CDR3aa: ASSLVSEGNQPQH

v_gene: TRBV9
j_gene: TRBJ2-3
abundance: once
d_gene: .
CDR3aa: ASSATLPDTQY